These T cell receptor beta chains were read from a single sample in a study of blood T cell repertoires in COVID-19. Method: immunoSEQ multiplex PCR; TCRdb's copy keeps in-frame clones and lacks some. Of under 200,000 clones in the sample, around 80% were seen once. Sequencing input: peripheral blood. These receptors were taken from a man aged 30 to 45 with active or convalescent COVID-19. CDR3s include the opening cysteine and the closing phenylalanine or tryptophan. Fields, in order: clone size, V gene, D gene, J gene, CDR3 DNA, CDR3 protein. The D gene is left open where the match is weak. Part of the rows lack a size; the others show once, few, many or a class for expanded clones.

-	TRBV30	TRBD1	TRBJ2-3	TGTGCCTGGAGTGATGGACAGGGCACAGATACGCAGTATTTT	CAWSDGQGTDTQYF
few	TRBV7-9	-	TRBJ1-2	TGTGCCAGCAGCCCTATGGGGGGAGGTGGCTACACCTTC	CASSPMGGGGYTF
-	TRBV6-2/TRBV6-3	TRBD2	TRBJ2-7	TGTGCCAGCAGTTACTCTGCGGGAGGCTACGAGCAGTACTTC	CASSYSAGGYEQYF
few	TRBV30	TRBD1	TRBJ1-2	TGTGCCTGGAGTAAAGGACAGGGCCGATATGGCTACACCTTC	CAWSKGQGRYGYTF
-	TRBV25-1	-	TRBJ1-5	TGTGCCAGCAGTGAAAGGGGTCAAGGGCCCCAGCATTTT	CASSERGQGPQHF
-	TRBV30	TRBD1	TRBJ1-6	TGTGCCTGGAACCCGGGACAGGGAAATTCACCCCTCCACTTT	CAWNPGQGNSPLHF
-	TRBV10-1	-	TRBJ2-4	TGCGCCAGCAGTGAAGGAGCAGCCAAAAACATTCAGTACTTC	CASSEGAAKNIQYF
-	TRBV25-1	TRBD1	TRBJ1-5	TGTGCCAGCCGACCAGGGGGCGGCAATCAGCCCCAGCATTTT	CASRPGGGNQPQHF
-	TRBV27	-	TRBJ1-5	TGTGCCAGCAGTTTCCTGCCCCCGGGGAGCAATCAGCCCCAGCATTTT	CASSFLPPGSNQPQHF
-	TRBV5-3	-	TRBJ1-1	TGTGCCAGAAGCTTAGGGGGACCGGTCCATCGAATCTACACTGAAGCTTTCTTT	CARSLGGPVHRIYTEAFF
-	TRBV19	TRBD1	TRBJ1-2	TGTGCCAGTAGCAGAGCGAGGGGGGACAGGGACTACTATGGCTACACCTTC	CASSRARGDRDYYGYTF
-	TRBV19	TRBD1	TRBJ1-4	TGTGCCAGCATGATGACAGGGGGGAATGAAAAACTGTTTTTT	CASMMTGGNEKLFF
once	TRBV10-3	-	TRBJ1-1	TGTGCCATCAGTGAGCCCCCCGGAGACAGGACTGAAGCTTTCTTT	CAISEPPGDRTEAFF
-	TRBV30	-	TRBJ2-2	TGTGCCTGGAGTGTTCAGAGACTTGGACAGGGAGGGGCCGGGGAGCTGTTTTTT	CAWSVQRLGQGGAGELFF
-	TRBV7-8	-	TRBJ2-2	TGTGCCAGCAGCTTAGTGATGGGGGCGCAGGCCGGGGAGCTGTTTTTT	CASSLVMGAQAGELFF
-	TRBV13	-	TRBJ1-5	TGTGCCAGCAGCTTAAGAGGGTTAAGCAATCAGCCCCAGCATTTT	CASSLRGLSNQPQHF
-	TRBV28	TRBD1	TRBJ2-1	TGTGCCAGCAGTTTATTCCAGGGGGCCCCCTACAATGAGCAGTTCTTC	CASSLFQGAPYNEQFF
-	TRBV5-4	TRBD1	TRBJ1-1	TGTGCCAGCAGCTTGGAACAGGGGGCGGGGGACACTGAAGCTTTCTTT	CASSLEQGAGDTEAFF
-	TRBV28	-	TRBJ1-5	TGTGCCAGCAGTTTGGGGAGTCAGCCCCAGCATTTT	CASSLGSQPQHF
-	TRBV19	-	TRBJ2-5	TGTGCCAGTAGTATCAACGGGGGTACCGGAGAGACCCAGTACTTC	CASSINGGTGETQYF
-	TRBV19	TRBD1	TRBJ1-5	TGTGCCAGTAGTACCGGACAGGGCAATCAGCCCCAGCATTTT	CASSTGQGNQPQHF
once	TRBV24-1	TRBD2	TRBJ2-1	TGTGCCACCAGTGATTTAGGGACTAGCGGGAGTAATGAGCAGTTCTTC	CATSDLGTSGSNEQFF
-	TRBV6-6	TRBD1	TRBJ2-2	TGTGCCAGCAGTTACCTGGACAGGACCAAACCCGGGGAGCTGTTTTTT	CASSYLDRTKPGELFF
-	TRBV11-2	TRBD1	TRBJ1-2	TGTGCCAGCAGCGGATCCGGGACAGCTAACTATGGCTACACCTTC	CASSGSGTANYGYTF
-	TRBV19	TRBD1	TRBJ1-6	TGTGCCAGTAGTTCGACAGGGGGGAATTCACCCCTCCACTTT	CASSSTGGNSPLHF
-	TRBV28	-	TRBJ2-2	TGTGCCAGCAGTTTTGGAGTGGGGGAGCTGTTTTTT	CASSFGVGELFF
-	TRBV12-3/TRBV12-4	-	TRBJ1-3	TGTGCCAGTGACAGTAGCTCTGGAAACACCATATATTTT	CASDSSSGNTIYF